These 10 T cell receptor beta chains were all obtained from the same sample, sequenced in a study of PD-1 blockade in classical Hodgkin lymphoma. Here immunoSEQ multiplex PCR was the method, and the copy in TCRdb shows in-frame clones only, minus some. The sample records about 61,000 clones, around 90% being singletons. Time point specified: cycle 4 day 1 (C4D1), after less than seven weeks of nivolumab. Relapse was seen in all patients after autologous stem cell transplantation, and brentuximab vedotin exposure was variable. The material was peripheral blood mononuclear cells (PBMCs), obtained before the fourth cycle of nivolumab. The source is a human donor with classical Hodgkin lymphoma.

This rearrangement joins TRBV18 to TRBJ2-3; 10 positions agree with TRBD2. V was pared by 4 bases and J by 2 bases, with 6 bases of the junction left unmatched. Germline loops: CDR1 KGHSH, CDR2 LQKENI. The CDR3 length is 16 residues. The CDR3 sequence is CASSLQLAGNTDTQYF. Written as DNA, the CDR3 is TGTGCCAGCTCACTTCAACTAGCGGGGAACACAGATACGCAGTATTTT.

The chain links TRBV5-1 to TRBJ1-1; D possibly corresponds to TRBD1 (6 bases). The CDR3 has 15 residues. Germline values: CDR1 SGHRS, CDR2 YFSETQ. V shed 4 bases and J shed 0 bases, with 13 bases lying between them. The CDR3 nucleotides are TGCGCCAGCAGCGCCACAGGGATCATGAACACTGAAGCTTTCTTT. The encoded protein is CASSATGIMNTEAFF.

The chain couples TRBV5-1 to TRBJ1-1; tentatively, D is TRBD1 (6 bases). The germline V gene encodes CDR1 SGHRS and CDR2 YFSETQ. The length of the CDR3 is 15 residues. The V and J ends lost 4 bases and 1 base respectively, with 14 bases between them. The chain's CDR3 is CASSTLQGTNTEAFF. CDR3 in DNA: TGCGCCAGCAGCACCCTACAGGGTACGAACACTGAAGCTTTCTTT.

The chain joins TRBV28 to TRBJ2-1, with 10 bases that match TRBD2. This CDR3 comprises 16 residues. V gave up 6 bases and J gave up 6 bases; unmatched junction bases: 11. Germline values: CDR1 MDHEN, CDR2 SYDVKM. CDR3 sequence (DNA): TGTGCCAGCAGCAAGCCGGGACTAGCGACTATCAATGAGCAGTTCTTC. Translating it yields CASSKPGLATINEQFF.

This clone has just one count. The V call is TRBV19, the J call TRBJ1-2; the match to TRBD1 covers 7 bases. The CDR3 sequence is 18 residues long. Trimming at V came to 1 base and at J to 0 bases, leaving 11 bases not matched to a gene. Germline values: CDR1 LNHDA, CDR2 SQIVND (reference sequence). CDR3 coding DNA: TGTGCCAGTAGTATAGCCTCGGACAGGTCAACCTCTAACTATGGCTACACCTTC. Protein: CASSIASDRSTSNYGYTF.

To note about this clone: Other DNA sequences in this sample translate to the same CDR3. The chain uses TRBV5-1 and TRBJ1-1, with TRBD1 matching 9 bases. Germline CDR1 is SGHRS and CDR2 is YFSETQ. The J segment lost 1 base and the V segment lost 3 bases, leaving 1 base of the junction unmatched. The CDR3 contains 14 residues. CDR3 sequence reads: CASSSGQGNTEAFF. The CDR3 DNA reads as TGCGCCAGCAGCTCGGGACAGGGGAACACTGAAGCTTTCTTT.

The chain has TRBV10-1 and TRBJ2-5; TRBD2 matches at 10 bases. The junction had 9 bases not matched to a gene; V was cut back by 0 bases and J by 5 bases. This CDR3 contains 17 residues. CDR1 is WNHNN, CDR2 SYGVQD, per germline (reference sequence). The CDR3 bases are TGCGCCAGCAGTGAGTCTTCGCTAGCGGGGGCGGGGGAGACCCAGTACTTC. It specifies CASSESSLAGAGETQYF.

The chain links TRBV11-1 to TRBJ1-2, with TRBD1 identical over 9 bases. V lost 5 bases to trimming and J lost 8 bases; unmatched junction nucleotides: 12. Germline values: CDR1 SGHAT, CDR2 FQDESV (reference sequence). CDR3 length: 15 amino acids. Here the CDR3 reads CASSPRDRADVGYTF. CDR3 bases: TGTGCCAGCAGCCCCCGGGACAGGGCGGACGTGGGCTACACCTTC.

V and J are TRBV5-1 and TRBJ2-1; 11 bases line up with TRBD2. The CDR3 length is 18 residues. CDR1 is SGHRS and CDR2 is YFSETQ in the germline V gene. Trimming cost V 0 bases and J 2 bases; bases outside gene matches: 7. The CDR3 nucleotides are TGCGCCAGCAGCTTGGGGCTAGCGGGGGGATTCACCTACAATGAGCAGTTCTTC. Protein sequence: CASSLGLAGGFTYNEQFF.

V gene TRBV28 combines with J gene TRBJ1-6; possibly TRBD1 for D (6 bases). V lost 4 bases and J 4 bases, leaving 11 bases between the germline ends. Germline lookup yields CDR1 MDHEN and CDR2 SYDVKM. This CDR3 is built from 15 residues. In nucleotides, the CDR3 is TGTGCCAGCAGTTGGGGGCCGGGGTATAATTCACCCCTCCACTTT. Its translation: CASSWGPGYNSPLHF.